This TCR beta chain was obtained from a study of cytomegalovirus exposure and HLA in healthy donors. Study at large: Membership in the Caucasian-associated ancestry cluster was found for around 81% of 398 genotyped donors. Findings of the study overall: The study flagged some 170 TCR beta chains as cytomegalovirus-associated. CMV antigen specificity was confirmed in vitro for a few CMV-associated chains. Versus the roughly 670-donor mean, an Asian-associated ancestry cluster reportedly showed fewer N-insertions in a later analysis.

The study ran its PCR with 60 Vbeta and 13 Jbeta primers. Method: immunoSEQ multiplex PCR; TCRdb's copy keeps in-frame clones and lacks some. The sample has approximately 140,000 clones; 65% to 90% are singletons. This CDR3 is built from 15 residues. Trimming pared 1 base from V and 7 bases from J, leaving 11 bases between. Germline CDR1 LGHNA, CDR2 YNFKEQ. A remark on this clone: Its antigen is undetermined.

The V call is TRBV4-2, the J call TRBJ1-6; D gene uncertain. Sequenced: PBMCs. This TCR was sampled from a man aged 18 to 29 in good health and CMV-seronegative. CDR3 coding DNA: TGTGCCAGCAGCCAAGGAAAAGCCTTGAATTCACCCCTCCACTTT. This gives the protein CASSQGKALNSPLHF.